This T cell receptor beta chain comes out of a study of identifying expanded T cells in peripheral blood. The CDR3 runs 13 residues. Trimming removed 1 base from V and 9 bases from J, with 10 bases in between. Germline V gene sequence: CDR1 SEHNR, CDR2 FQNEAQ (reference sequence). Only one count was recorded for this clone. Its specificity is unknown. Overall study findings and caveats: Clone count variance between roughly two-week samples rose with total template count.

The data were produced by immunoSEQ multiplex PCR, yet TCRdb's version contains in-frame clones alone and is incomplete. The table has more than 85,000 clones, approximately 88% seen once; the top ten hold 11% to 15%. V gene TRBV7-9 combines with J gene TRBJ2-1, with D unclear. Sequencing input: blood. The clonotype comes from a person aged 18 to 70 in good health. The CDR3 DNA reads as TGTGCCAGCAGCTTAGTACAGCTCACTGAGCAGTTCTTC. Protein: CASSLVQLTEQFF.